Included here is one TCR beta chain sequence, with context. Its antigen has not been determined. The record has no base qualities; no much larger clone is one base away. Graves' hyperthyroidism was defined as stable when no progression to ophthalmopathy occurred over 18 months of follow-up. Hyperthyroidism patients were newly diagnosed, with disease duration under 2 months, and aged 18 to 65 years. Exclusion was applied to patients with uncontrolled infections, other autoimmune diseases, pregnancy or lactation. Clinical symptoms, serum thyroxine and TRAb, thyroid ultrasound, and orbital computed tomography formed the basis for the diagnoses. PBMCs were separated from roughly 10 ml of fresh peripheral blood using Ficoll-Paque density gradient centrifugation. Total RNA was extracted with Trizol reagent, and quality was checked on an Agilent 2100 Bioanalyzer. The data originate from a study of T cells in Graves' hyperthyroidism and ophthalmopathy (dated by TCRdb to the late 2010s). For the study in its entirety: Peripheral blood samples were taken at the time of initial diagnosis, prior to any treatment. A discovery cohort of roughly 100 patients, approximately 44 with Graves' ophthalmopathy and under 60 with stable Graves' hyperthyroidism, was used to find distinguishing TCR V-J signatures. Prospective prediction of ophthalmopathy was tested in an independent validation cohort of under 20 hyperthyroidism patients and 15 to 17 patients who later progressed to ophthalmopathy. The 100 or so discovery patients were randomly split 7:3 into training and test sets. In roughly six Graves' hyperthyroidism patients, the study also compared T-cell repertoires from thyroid tissue with T-cell repertoires from blood. After blood sampling, hyperthyroidism patients were treated with methimazole at a starting dose of 30 mg daily, and ophthalmopathy patients were treated with high-dose intravenous methylprednisolone. TCR Vbeta CDR3 sequencing of some 140 peripheral blood samples (approximately 44 ophthalmopathy, 75 to 80 hyperthyroidism and roughly 17 progressor patients) is reported in the paper.

Here is what the overall study found, with its caveats: In validation, progression to ophthalmopathy was predicted by the model with 55% to 71% sensitivity and 72% to 85% specificity, a median of around 6.5 months before onset. In cross-validation, a model built on a 13 V-J signature told ophthalmopathy apart from stable hyperthyroidism with 87.88% sensitivity and roughly 82% specificity, and in testing the same model reached 80%/75%. Most expanded thyroid clonotypes (frequency above 0.001) were also detected in blood, suggesting blood repertoires may reflect thyroid immune responses. Sample size was not statistically predetermined, and investigators were not blinded to group allocation.

The TCR beta CDR3 regions were amplified from the RNA transcripts. The TCR CDR3 was subjected to a first round of RT-PCR using the HTBI primer set and the Qiagen OneStep RT-PCR kit. The libraries were constructed in a second round of multiplex PCR and then size-selected and purified. Libraries were sequenced paired-end with 100 bp reads on an Illumina HiSeq2000. The paper's data handling went like this. SOAPnuke was used to process the raw data, throwing out any read that contained adapters or uncalled bases, had a mean Phred below 15, or lacked an exact constant-primer or identifier match. COPE v1.2.5 was used to merge the high-quality paired reads, and each unique nucleotide sequence was defined as a clonotype. MiTCR v1.1 was used to align the clonotypes against IMGT TRBV, TRBD and TRBJ reference segments. The analysis was restricted to V-J combinations with a frequency above 0.0001, which together covered 99% to 99.2% of the repertoires. A TCS score was defined as the ratio of F50 (clonal expansion) to E x V (chaos), with BLOSUM62-based TCRdist applied between CDR3 peptides within each V-J. Welch's t-statistics and random forest reduced fewer than 600 V-J features to around 14, which were used in a naive Bayes classifier (R e1071). The raw public reads went through TCRdb reprocessing: fastp at Q25, MiXCR clone calling, in-frame beta chains kept. CDR3 protein duplicates are merged, each entry listing the most common genes and DNA. The V and J calls reflect TCRdb's pipeline rather than the authors' work. This sample comprises 340,000 or so distinct CDR3 sequences, about 20% of them detected only once. Of the sample, about 53% is held by the ten largest clones.

V is shortened by 0 bases, J by 4 bases, and the region joining them spans 10 bases. The germline V gene (reference sequence) sets CDR1 to DFQATT and CDR2 to SNEGSKA. The CDR3 starts with the cysteine, ends with the phenylalanine, and has 14 residues. The only DNA kept is the CDR3, 42 bases in frame from the first base. The clonotype comes from a woman in her forties or fifties with Graves' hyperthyroidism. Sequencing was carried out using blood. The sequence is built from TRBV20-1 and TRBJ2-1; matching of 5 bases hints at TRBD2 as the D gene. The CDR3 in this case is CSAREPGSYNEQFF. The nucleotide sequence reads as follows: TGCAGTGCTAGAGAACCGGGATCTTACAATGAGCAGTTCTTC.